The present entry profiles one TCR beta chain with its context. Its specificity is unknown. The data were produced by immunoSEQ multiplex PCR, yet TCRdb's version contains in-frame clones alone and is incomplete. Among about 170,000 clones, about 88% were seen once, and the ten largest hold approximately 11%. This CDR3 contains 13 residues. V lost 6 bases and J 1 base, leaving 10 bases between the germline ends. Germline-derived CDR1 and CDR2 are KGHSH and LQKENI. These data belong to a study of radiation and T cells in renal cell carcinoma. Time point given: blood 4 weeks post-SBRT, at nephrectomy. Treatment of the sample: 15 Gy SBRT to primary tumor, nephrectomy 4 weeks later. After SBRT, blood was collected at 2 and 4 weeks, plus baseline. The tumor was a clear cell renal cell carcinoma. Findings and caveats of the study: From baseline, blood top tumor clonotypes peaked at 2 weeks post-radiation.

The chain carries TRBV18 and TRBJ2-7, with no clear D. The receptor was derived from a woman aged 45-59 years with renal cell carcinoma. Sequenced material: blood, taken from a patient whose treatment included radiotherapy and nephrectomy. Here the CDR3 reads CASSSDASYEQYF. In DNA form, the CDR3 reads TGTGCCAGCTCCTCGGACGCTTCCTACGAGCAGTACTTC.